This T cell receptor (beta chain) emerged from a study of blood T cell repertoires in COVID-19. J lost 8 bases, V lost 1 base, and 7 bases had no gene match. The CDR3 is 15 amino acids. Germline CDR1 reads SGHNT; CDR2 reads YYREEE (reference sequence). Assay: immunoSEQ multiplex PCR; the TCRdb copy retains only in-frame clones and omits some. Here the sample spans about 160,000 clones, around 74% being singletons. The TCR comes from a man in his 70s with acute or convalescent COVID-19. Sample: peripheral blood. The genes are TRBV5-4 and TRBJ2-1, with 9 bases matching TRBD2. The chain's CDR3 is CASSLRREGVDEQFF. CDR3 bases: TGTGCCAGCAGCTTGCGGCGGGAGGGAGTCGATGAGCAGTTCTTC.